The subject of this entry is one TCR beta chain. The TEMRA cells underwent FACS enrichment, while the CD8+ and CD4+ T cells underwent negative isolation. It was with random hexamers that roughly 0.5 to 1 ug RNA was reverse transcribed. MiXCR was run by TCRdb on the immunoSEQ multiplex PCR reads, yielding one entry per CDR3 protein. Here the sample spans about 190,000 distinct CDR3 sequences, 85% to 95% being singletons. The record originates from a study of CD8 T cells in Susac syndrome. The sequence came from a human donor in good health. Material for sequencing was CD4+ T cells from PBMCs.

Here the CDR3 reads CASSETLPRGQFNQPQHF. The CDR3 DNA is TGTGCCAGCAGTGAAACTTTACCCAGGGGACAGTTCAATCAGCCCCAGCATTTT. The rearrangement links TRBV6-1 to TRBJ1-5; 7 bases are shared with TRBD1. Germline loops: CDR1 MNHNS, CDR2 SASEGT. J lost 3 bases, V lost 2 bases, and 13 bases had no gene match. CDR3 size: 18 residues.